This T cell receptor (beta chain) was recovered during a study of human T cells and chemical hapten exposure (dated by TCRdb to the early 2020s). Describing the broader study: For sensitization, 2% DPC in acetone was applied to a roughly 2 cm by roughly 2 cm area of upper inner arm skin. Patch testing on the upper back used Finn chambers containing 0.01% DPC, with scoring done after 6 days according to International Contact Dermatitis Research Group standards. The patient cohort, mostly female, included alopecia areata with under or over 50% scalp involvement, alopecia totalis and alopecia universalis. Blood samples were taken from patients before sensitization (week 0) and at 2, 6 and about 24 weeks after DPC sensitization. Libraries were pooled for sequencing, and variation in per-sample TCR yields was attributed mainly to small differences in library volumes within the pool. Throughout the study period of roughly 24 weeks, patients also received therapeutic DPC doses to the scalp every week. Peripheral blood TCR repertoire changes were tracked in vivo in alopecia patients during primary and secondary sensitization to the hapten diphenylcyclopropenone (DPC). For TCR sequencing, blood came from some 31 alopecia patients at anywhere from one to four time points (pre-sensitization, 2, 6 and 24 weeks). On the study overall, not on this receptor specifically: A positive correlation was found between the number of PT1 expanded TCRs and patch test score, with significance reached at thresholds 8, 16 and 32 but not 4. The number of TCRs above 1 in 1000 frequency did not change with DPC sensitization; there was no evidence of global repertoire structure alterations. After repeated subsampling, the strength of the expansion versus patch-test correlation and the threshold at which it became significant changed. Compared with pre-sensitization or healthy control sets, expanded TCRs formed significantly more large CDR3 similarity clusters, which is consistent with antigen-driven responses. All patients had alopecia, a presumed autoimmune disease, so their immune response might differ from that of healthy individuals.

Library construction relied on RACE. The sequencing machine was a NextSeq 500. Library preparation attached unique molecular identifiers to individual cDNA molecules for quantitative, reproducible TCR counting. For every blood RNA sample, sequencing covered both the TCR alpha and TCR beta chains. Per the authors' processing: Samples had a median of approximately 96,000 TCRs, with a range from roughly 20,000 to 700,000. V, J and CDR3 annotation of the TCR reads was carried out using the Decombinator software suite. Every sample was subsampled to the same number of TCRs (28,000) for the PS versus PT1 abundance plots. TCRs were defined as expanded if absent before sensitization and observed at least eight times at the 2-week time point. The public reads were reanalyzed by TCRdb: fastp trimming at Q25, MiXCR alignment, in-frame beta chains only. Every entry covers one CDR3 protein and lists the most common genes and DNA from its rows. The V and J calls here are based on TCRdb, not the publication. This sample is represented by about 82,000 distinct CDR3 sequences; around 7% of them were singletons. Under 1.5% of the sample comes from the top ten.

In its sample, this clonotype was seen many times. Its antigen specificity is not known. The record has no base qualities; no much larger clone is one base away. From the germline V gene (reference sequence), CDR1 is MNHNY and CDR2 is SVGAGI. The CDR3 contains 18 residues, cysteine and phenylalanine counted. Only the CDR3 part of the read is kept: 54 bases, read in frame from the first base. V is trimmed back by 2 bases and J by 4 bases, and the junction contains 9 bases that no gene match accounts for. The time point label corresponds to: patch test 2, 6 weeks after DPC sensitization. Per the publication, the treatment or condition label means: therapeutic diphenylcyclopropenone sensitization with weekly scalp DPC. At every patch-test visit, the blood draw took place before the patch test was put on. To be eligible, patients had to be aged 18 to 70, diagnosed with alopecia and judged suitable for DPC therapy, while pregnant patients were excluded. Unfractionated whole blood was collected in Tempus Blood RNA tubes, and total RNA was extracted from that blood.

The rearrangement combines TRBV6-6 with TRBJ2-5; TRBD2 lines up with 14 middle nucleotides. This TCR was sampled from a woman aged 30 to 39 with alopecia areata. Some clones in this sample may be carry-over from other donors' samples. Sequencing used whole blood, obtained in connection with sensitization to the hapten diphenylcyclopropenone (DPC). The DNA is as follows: TGTGCCAGCAGTTACGGTGGGACTAGCGGGGGAGGAGGAGAGACCCAGTACTTC. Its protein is CASSYGGTSGGGGETQYF.